This T cell receptor (beta chain) emerged from a study of cytomegalovirus exposure and HLA in healthy donors. General study findings and limits: Most TCR sequences were seen very rarely across donors, but some public TCRs occurred in many. Earlier analysis found most TCR beta V segments productive about 90% or about 30% of the time.

This clone was seen a single time. Its antigen is unknown. Primers: 60 Vbeta forward and 13 Jbeta reverse. TCRdb's table, derived via immunoSEQ multiplex PCR, lists solely in-frame clones and lacks some. The sample lists some 150,000 clones, 72% occurring once. Germline CDR1 LNHDA, CDR2 SQIVND (reference sequence). Trimming stripped 4 bases from V and 6 bases from J, with 7 bases between. The CDR3 spans 12 residues. This sequence joins TRBV19 and TRBJ1-5, with D unresolved. Material: PBMCs. This clonotype originated in a human donor in good health. CDR3 loop: CASSSSGQPQHF. The CDR3, as DNA: TGTGCCAGTAGTAGTTCAGGTCAGCCCCAGCATTTT.